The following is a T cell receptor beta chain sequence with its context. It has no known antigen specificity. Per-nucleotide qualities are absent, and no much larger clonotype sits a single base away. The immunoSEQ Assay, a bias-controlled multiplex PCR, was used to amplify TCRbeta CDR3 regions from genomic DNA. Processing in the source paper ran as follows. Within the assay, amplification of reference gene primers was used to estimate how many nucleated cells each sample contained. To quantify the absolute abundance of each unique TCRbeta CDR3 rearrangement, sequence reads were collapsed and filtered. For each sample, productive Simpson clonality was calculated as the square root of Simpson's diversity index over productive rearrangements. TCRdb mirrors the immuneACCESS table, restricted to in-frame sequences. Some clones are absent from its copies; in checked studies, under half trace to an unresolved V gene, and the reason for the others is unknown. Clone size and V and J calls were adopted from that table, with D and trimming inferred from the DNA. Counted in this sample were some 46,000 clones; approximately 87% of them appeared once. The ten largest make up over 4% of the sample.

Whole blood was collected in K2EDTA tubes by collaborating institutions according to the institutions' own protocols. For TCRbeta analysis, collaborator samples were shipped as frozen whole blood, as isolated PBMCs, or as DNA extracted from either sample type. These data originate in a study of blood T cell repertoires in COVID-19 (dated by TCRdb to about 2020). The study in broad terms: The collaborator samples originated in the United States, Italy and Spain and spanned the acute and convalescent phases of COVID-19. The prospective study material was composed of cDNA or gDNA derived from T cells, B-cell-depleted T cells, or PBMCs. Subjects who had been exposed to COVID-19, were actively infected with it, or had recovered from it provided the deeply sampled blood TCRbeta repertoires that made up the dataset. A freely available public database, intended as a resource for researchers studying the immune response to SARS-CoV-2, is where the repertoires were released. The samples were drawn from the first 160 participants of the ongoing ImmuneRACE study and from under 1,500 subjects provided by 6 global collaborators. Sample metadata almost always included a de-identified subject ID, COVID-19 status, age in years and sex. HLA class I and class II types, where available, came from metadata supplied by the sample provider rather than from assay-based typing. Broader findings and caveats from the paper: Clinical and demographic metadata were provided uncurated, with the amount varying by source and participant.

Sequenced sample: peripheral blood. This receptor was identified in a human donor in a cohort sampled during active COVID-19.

The CDR3 region: CASRKRRGTYEQYF. Read as DNA, the sequence is TGTGCCAGTAGGAAGCGGAGGGGAACCTACGAGCAGTACTTC. The sequence is built from TRBV19 and TRBJ2-7, with a tentative D gene TRBD2 over 6 matching bases. Looking up the germline V gene (reference sequence) yields CDR1 LNHDA and CDR2 SQIVND. Trimming costs V 6 bases and J 2 bases, and their ends lie 14 bases apart. Including cysteine and phenylalanine, the CDR3 has 14 amino acids. The retained sequence is limited to the CDR3, 42 bases, with the frame set at the first base.